This T cell receptor (beta chain) was obtained from a study of T cell responses to AZD1222 COVID-19 vaccine. Whole-study context: The analysis combined second doses at about 4 or about 12 weeks.

Study-level results: Recipients of AZD1222 seropositive at baseline numbered only 6 or 7. Spike-specific TCR repertoires showed rising breadth and depth after two AZD1222 doses.

CDR3 size: 15 residues. V dropped 4 bases and J dropped 4 bases, with 16 bases sitting between them. CDR1 is LNHDA and CDR2 is SQIVND in the germline V gene (reference sequence). Remarks on this clone: Its cognate antigen is unknown.

Method: immunoSEQ multiplex PCR; TCRdb's copy keeps in-frame clones and lacks some. The table lists about 120,000 clones, 91% of them singletons. The clonotype comes from an adult in good health. This sequence joins TRBV19 and TRBJ1-2, with a weak D call TRBD1 (6 bases). Sequencing used peripheral blood, obtained on day 0 of AZD1222 vaccination. CDR3 region: CASSTLTGIGYGYTF. As DNA, the CDR3 is TGTGCCAGTAGTACACTCACAGGGATCGGCTATGGCTACACCTTC. Drawing the rest from reference TRBV19 and TRBJ1-2, the complete variable domain is DGGITQSPKYLFRKEGQNVTLSCEQNLNHDAMYWYRQDPGQGLRLIYYSQIVNDFQKGDIAEGYSVSREKKESFPLTVTSAQKNPTAFYLCASSTLTGIGYGYTFGSGTRLTVV.